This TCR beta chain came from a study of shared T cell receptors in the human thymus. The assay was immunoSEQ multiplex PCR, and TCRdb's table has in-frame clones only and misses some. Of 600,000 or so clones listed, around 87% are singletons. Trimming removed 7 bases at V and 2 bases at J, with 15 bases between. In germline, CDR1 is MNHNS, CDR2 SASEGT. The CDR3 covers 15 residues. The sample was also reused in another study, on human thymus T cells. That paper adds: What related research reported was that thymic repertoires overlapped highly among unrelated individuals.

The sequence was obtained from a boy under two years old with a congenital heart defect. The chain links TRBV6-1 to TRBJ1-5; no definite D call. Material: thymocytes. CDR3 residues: CASTPYPGGNQPQHF. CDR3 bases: TGTGCCAGCACCCCCTACCCCGGGGGCAATCAGCCCCAGCATTTT.